The clone carrying this TCR beta chain was seen a single time. Data came from immunoSEQ multiplex PCR; TCRdb stores just in-frame clones and leaves some out. The sample lists about 370,000 clones; roughly 90% were seen once. As to treatment: some 20 received Ad26.COV2.S at low or high dose, single or two shots; several received placebo; per-sample allocation not given. Collection of the samples took place on day 63 after the first injection of vaccine or placebo. These data originate in a study of Ad26.COV2.S vaccination and SARS-CoV-2 variants. Trimming took 0 bases from V and 16 from J; bases not matched to a gene: 9. The CDR3 contains 14 residues. The germline V gene encodes CDR1 SGHRS and CDR2 YFSETQ.

This TCR was recovered from a person between 18 and 65 years old who received the Ad26.COV2.S COVID-19 vaccine or a placebo. This material consisted of peripheral blood, taken in a trial of Ad26.COV2.S vaccine versus placebo. The chain recombines TRBV5-1 with TRBJ2-1, with 11 positions matching TRBD2. In DNA, the CDR3 is TGCGCCAGCAGCTTGGCCCAGACTAGCGGGATTCTTTTCTTC. Translation: CASSLAQTSGILFF.